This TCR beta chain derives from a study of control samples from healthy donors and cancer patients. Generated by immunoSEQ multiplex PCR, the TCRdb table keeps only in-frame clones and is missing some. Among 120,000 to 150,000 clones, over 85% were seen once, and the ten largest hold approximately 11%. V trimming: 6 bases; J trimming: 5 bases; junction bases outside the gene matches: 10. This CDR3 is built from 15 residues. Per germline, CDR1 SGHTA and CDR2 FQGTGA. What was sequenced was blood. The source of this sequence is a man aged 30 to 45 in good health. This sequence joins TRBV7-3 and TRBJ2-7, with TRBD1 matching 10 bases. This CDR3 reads CASSVTGTGAHEQYF. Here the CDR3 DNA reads TGTGCCAGCAGTGTAACCGGGACAGGGGCCCACGAGCAGTACTTC. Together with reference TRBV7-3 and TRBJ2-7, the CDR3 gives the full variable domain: GAGVSQTPSNKVTEKGKYVELRCDPISGHTALYWYRQSLGQGPEFLIYFQGTGAADDSGLPNDRFFAVRPEGSVSTLKIQRTERGDSAVYLCASSVTGTGAHEQYFGPGTRLTVT.